This T cell receptor beta chain is drawn from a study of T-cell memory formation after mild COVID-19. TCRdb analysed the 5' RACE reads with MiXCR anew, one entry per CDR3 protein. The repertoire holds 250,000 to 300,000 distinct CDR3 sequences, 15% to 20% seen once, with approximately 25% in the top ten. This clonotype has at least ten counts. Trimming at V came to 5 bases and at J to 4 bases, leaving 3 bases not matched to a gene. The CDR3 is 13 amino acids. Germline V gene sequence: CDR1 SGHTA, CDR2 FQGTGA. The receptor's source is a young man who had mild COVID-19 (a few samples of this study predate the infection). Cell type and time point are not known. Source material: PBMCs or a T cell subset sorted from them (not recorded which). The chain joins TRBV7-3 to TRBJ2-5; the match to TRBD1 covers 8 bases. The CDR3: CASSQGAGETQYF. CDR3 nucleotides: TGTGCCAGCAGCCAGGGGGCAGGAGAGACCCAGTACTTC.